The present T cell receptor (beta chain) was sequenced within a study of blood T cell repertoires in COVID-19. Produced via immunoSEQ multiplex PCR; TCRdb's table is partial and in-frame only. Of tens of thousands of clones in the sample, 88% were seen once. The source of this sequence is a human donor in a cohort sampled during active COVID-19. Sequencing used peripheral blood.

Here the CDR3 DNA reads TGTGCCATCAGTGAGTCGGAAGGGGCGGAAGATACGCAGTATTTT. Translating it yields CAISESEGAEDTQYF. V is TRBV10-3 and J is TRBJ2-3; D might be TRBD1 (5 bases). The V end lost 0 bases, the J end lost 5 bases, and 12 bases lay between the germline ends. Germline V gives CDR1 ENHRY, CDR2 SYGVKD. The CDR3 runs 15 residues.